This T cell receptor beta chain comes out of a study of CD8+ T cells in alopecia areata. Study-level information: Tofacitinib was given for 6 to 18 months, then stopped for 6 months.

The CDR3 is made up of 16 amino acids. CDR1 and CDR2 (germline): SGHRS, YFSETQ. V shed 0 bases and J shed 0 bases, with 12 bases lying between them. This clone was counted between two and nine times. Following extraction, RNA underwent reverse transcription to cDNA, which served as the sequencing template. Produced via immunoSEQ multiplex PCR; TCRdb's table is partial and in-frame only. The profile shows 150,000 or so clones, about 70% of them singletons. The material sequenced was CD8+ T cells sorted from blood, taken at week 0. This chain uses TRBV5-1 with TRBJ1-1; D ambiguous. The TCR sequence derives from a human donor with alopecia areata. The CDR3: CASSLVLAGLNTEAFF. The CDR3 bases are TGCGCCAGCAGCTTGGTTTTAGCGGGATTGAACACTGAAGCTTTCTTT.